This T cell receptor beta chain derives from a study of glioma-infiltrating T cells after dendritic cell vaccination. No glioblastoma patient carried an isocitrate dehydrogenase mutation. Details on this clone: Its antigen is unidentified.

Findings of the study overall: Patients with more pretreatment TILs had longer time to progression and survival. TCR clonality showed no direct relationship with survival.

Trimming took off 0 bases at V and 3 bases at J, with 12 bases between the two ends. The CDR3 covers 15 residues. The germline V gene encodes CDR1 MNHEY and CDR2 SMNVEV (reference sequence). The primer mix had 60 V beta and 13 J beta primers. The method was immunoSEQ multiplex PCR; TCRdb's version includes in-frame clones alone and lacks a portion of them. Of about 38,000 clones listed, approximately 84% are singletons. The chain recombines TRBV27 with TRBJ2-7, with a possible D match to TRBD1 (5 bases). The TCR was taken from a human donor with glioblastoma. The sample here was blood, taken before dendritic cell vaccination. The CDR3 nucleotides read TGTGCCAGCAGTTTATCGATAACAGGTATCTACGAGCAGTACTTC. Translating gives CASSLSITGIYEQYF.